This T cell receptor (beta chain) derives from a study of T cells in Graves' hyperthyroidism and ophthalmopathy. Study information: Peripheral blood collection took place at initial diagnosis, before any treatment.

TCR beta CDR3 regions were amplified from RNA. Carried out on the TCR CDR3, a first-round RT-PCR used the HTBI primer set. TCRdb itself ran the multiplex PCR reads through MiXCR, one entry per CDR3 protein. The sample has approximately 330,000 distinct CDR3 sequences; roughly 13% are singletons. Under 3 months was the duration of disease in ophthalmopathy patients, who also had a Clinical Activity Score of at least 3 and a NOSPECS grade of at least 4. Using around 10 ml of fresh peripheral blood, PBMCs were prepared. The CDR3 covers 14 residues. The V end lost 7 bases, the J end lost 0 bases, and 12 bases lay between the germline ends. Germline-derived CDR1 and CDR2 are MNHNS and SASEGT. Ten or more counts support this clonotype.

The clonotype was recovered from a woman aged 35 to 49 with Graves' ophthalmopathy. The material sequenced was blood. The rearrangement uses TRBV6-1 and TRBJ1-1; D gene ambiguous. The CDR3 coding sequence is TGTGCCAGCAAGCGTTACGGGTTGAACACTGAAGCTTTCTTT. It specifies CASKRYGLNTEAFF.